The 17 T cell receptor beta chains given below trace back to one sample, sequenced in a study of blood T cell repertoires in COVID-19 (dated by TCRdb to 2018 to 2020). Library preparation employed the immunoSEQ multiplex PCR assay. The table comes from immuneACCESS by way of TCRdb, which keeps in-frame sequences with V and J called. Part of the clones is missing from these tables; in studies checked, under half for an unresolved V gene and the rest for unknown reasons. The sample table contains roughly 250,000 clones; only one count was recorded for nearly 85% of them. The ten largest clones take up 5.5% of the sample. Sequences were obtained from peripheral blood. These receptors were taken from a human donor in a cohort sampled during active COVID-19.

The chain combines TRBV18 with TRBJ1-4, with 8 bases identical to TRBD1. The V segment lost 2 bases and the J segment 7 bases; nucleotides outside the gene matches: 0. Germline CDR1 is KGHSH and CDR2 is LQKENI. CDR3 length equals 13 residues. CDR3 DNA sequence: TGTGCCAGCTCACCAGGGACAGGTGAAAAACTGTTTTTT. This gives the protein CASSPGTGEKLFF.

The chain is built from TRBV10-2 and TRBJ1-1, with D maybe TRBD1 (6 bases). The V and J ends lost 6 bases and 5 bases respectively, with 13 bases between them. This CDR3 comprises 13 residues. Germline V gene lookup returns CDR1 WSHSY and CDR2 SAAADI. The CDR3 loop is CASRILQGTEAFF. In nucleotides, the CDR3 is TGCGCCAGCAGGATACTACAGGGTACTGAAGCTTTCTTT.

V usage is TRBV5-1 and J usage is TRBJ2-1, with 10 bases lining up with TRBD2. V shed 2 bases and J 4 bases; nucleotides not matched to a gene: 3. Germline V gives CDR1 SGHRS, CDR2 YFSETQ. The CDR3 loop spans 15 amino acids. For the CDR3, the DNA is TGCGCCAGCAGCTTACCGGGACTAGCGTACAATGAGCAGTTCTTC. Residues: CASSLPGLAYNEQFF.

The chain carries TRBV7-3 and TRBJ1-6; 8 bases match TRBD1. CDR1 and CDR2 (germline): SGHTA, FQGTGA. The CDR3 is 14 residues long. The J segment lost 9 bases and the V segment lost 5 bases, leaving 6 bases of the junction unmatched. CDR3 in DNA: TGTGCCAGCAGCGCACAGGGGGGGGGTTCACCCCTCCACTTT. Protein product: CASSAQGGGSPLHF.

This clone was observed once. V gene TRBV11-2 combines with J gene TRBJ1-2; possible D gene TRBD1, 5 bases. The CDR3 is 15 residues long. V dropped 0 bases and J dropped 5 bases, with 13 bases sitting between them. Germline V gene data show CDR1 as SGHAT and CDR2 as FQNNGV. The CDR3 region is CASSLERGPEYGYTF. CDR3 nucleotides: TGTGCCAGCAGCTTAGAAAGGGGCCCGGAATATGGCTACACCTTC.

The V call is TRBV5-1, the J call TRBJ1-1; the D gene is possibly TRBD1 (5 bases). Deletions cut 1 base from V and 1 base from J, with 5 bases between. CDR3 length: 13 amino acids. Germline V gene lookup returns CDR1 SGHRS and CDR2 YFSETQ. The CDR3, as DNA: TGCGCCAGCAGCTTGACAGGGAACACTGAAGCTTTCTTT. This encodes CASSLTGNTEAFF.

The CDR3 nucleotides are TGTGCCAGCAGTGAGTTCGGTAAAAACACTGAAGCTTTCTTT. Translated, it gives CASSEFGKNTEAFF. The V call is TRBV6-1, the J call TRBJ1-1; no reliable D call. Germline V gene sequence: CDR1 MNHNS, CDR2 SASEGT. The CDR3 loop spans 14 amino acids. V lost 3 bases to trimming and J lost 2 bases, with 10 bases between them.

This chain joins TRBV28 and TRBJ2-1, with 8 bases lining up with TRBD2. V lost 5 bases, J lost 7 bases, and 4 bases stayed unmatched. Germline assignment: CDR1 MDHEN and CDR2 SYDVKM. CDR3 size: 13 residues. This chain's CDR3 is CASSPGGGNEQFF. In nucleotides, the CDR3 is TGTGCCAGCAGTCCCGGGGGGGGGAATGAGCAGTTCTTC.

CDR3 bases: TGTGCCAGTAGTTTCAAAAAAGACAGTACCTACGAGCAGTACTTC. Its protein is CASSFKKDSTYEQYF. This chain uses TRBV19 with TRBJ2-7; D possibly corresponds to TRBD1 (5 bases). Looked up from germline, CDR1 is LNHDA and CDR2 is SQIVND (reference sequence). The ends were cut back, 5 bases at V and 2 bases at J, with 16 bases in the middle. The CDR3 is 15 residues long.

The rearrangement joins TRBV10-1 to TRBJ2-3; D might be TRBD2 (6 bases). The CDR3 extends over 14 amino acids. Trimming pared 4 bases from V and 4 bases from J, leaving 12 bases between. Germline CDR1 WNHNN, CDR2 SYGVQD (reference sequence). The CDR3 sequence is CASSGAEGPDTQYF. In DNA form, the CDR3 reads TGCGCCAGCAGTGGTGCGGAGGGCCCAGATACGCAGTATTTT.

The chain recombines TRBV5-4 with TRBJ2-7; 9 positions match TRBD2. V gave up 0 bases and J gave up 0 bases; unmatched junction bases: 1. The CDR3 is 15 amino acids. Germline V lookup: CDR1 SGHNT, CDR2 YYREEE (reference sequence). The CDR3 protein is CASSLGRGGSYEQYF. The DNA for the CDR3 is TGTGCCAGCAGCTTGGGGCGGGGGGGCTCCTACGAGCAGTACTTC.

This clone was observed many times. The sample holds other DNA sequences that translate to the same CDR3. The CDR3 sequence is CASSPAQGGTEAFF. The CDR3 region has the DNA TGTGCCAGCTCACCGGCGCAGGGTGGAACGGAGGCTTTCTTT. J is TRBJ1-1 and V is TRBV18, with a weak D call TRBD1 (5 bases). This CDR3 spans 14 amino acids. Germline V gene sequence: CDR1 KGHSH, CDR2 LQKENI. The V gene lost 3 bases and the J gene lost 11 bases, with 19 bases spanning the gap.

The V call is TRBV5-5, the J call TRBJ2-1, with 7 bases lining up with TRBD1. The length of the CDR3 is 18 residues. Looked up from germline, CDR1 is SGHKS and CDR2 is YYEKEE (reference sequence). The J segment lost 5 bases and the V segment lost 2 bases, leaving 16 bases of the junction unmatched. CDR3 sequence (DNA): TGTGCCAGCAGCTTAGGGGCCTCCCGGGACAGTAGCAACAATGAGCAGTTCTTC. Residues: CASSLGASRDSSNNEQFF.

The CDR3 spells CASSERQGLADTQYF. CDR3 in DNA: TGCGCCAGCAGTGAGAGGCAGGGGCTGGCAGATACGCAGTATTTT. J is TRBJ2-3 and V is TRBV10-1, with D perhaps TRBD1 (6 bases). V lost 2 bases, J lost 4 bases, and 13 bases lay in between. CDR3 length equals 15 residues. From germline, CDR1 is WNHNN and CDR2 SYGVQD (reference sequence).

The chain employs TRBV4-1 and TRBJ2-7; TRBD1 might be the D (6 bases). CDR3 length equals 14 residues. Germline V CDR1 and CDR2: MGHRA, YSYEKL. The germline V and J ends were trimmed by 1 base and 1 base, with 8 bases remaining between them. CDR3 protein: CASSQGTASYEQYF. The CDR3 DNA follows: TGCGCCAGCAGCCAAGGGACAGCGTCCTACGAGCAGTACTTC.

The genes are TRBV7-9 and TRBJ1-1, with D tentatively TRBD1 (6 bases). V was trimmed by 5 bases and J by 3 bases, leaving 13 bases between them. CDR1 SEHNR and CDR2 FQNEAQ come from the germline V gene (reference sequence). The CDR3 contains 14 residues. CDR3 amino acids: CASSPQGQHTEAFF. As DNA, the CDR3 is TGTGCCAGCAGCCCCCAGGGGCAACACACTGAAGCTTTCTTT.

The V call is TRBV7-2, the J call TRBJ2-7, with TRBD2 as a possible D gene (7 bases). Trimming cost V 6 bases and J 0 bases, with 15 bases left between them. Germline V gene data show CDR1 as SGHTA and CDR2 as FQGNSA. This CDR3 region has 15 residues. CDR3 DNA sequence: TGTGCCAGCAGTCCAAACCGGGGGGCCTCCTACGAGCAGTACTTC. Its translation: CASSPNRGASYEQYF.